This paragraph covers one T cell receptor beta chain sequence. The germline V gene encodes CDR1 SGHRS and CDR2 YFSETQ. V dropped 4 bases and J dropped 0; count of bases not matched to a gene: 7. The CDR3 length is 16 residues. TCRdb reanalysed the RT-PCR reads using MiXCR and keeps one entry per CDR3 protein. The sample includes about 680,000 distinct CDR3 sequences, 14% of them seen just once. The rearrangement uses TRBV5-1 and TRBJ2-1, with TRBD1 matching 7 bases. The sequenced sample was memory CD4+ T cells from blood. The sequence was collected from a female donor in good health, serving as a healthy control. The chain's CDR3 is CASSLTGASSYNEQFF. DNA for the CDR3: TGCGCCAGCAGCCTTACAGGGGCCAGCTCCTACAATGAGCAGTTCTTC.